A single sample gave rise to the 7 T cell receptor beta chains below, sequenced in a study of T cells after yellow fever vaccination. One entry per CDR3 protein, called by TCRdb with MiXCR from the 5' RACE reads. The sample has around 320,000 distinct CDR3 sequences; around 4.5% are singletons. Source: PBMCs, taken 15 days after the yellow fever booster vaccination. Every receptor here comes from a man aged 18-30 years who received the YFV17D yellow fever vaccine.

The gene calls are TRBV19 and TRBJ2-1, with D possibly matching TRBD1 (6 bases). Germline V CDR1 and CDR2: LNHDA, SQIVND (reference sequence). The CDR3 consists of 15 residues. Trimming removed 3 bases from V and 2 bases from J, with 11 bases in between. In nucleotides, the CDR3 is TGTGCCAGTAGTATTACAGGGTCCCCCTACAATGAGCAGTTCTTC. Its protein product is CASSITGSPYNEQFF. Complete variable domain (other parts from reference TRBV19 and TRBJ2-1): DGGITQSPKYLFRKEGQNVTLSCEQNLNHDAMYWYRQDPGQGLRLIYYSQIVNDFQKGDIAEGYSVSREKKESFPLTVTSAQKNPTAFYLCASSITGSPYNEQFFGPGTRLTVL.

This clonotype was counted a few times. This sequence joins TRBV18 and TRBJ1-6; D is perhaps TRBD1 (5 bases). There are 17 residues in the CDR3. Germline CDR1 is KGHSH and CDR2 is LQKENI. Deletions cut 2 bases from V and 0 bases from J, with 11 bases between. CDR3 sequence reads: CASSPWDGSSYNSPLHF. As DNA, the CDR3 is TGTGCCAGCTCACCATGGGACGGGAGCTCCTATAATTCACCCCTCCACTTT. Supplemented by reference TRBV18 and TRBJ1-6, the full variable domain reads NAGVMQNPRHLVRRRGQEARLRCSPMKGHSHVYWYRQLPEEGLKFMVYLQKENIIDESGMPKERFSAEFPKEGPSILRIQQVVRGDSAAYFCASSPWDGSSYNSPLHFGNGTRLTVT.

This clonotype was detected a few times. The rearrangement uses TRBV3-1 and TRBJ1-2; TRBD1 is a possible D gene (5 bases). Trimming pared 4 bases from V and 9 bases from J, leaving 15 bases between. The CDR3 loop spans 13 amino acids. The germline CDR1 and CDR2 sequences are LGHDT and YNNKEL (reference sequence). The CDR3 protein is CASSPRDPDRYTF. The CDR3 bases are TGTGCCAGCAGCCCTCGGGACCCGGACCGCTACACCTTC.

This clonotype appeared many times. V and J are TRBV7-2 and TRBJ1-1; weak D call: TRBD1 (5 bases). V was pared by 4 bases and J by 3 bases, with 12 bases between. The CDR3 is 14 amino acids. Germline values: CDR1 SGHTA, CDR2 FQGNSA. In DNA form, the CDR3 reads TGTGCCAGCAGCTGGGACGGCCGTTACACTGAAGCTTTCTTT. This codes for CASSWDGRYTEAFF.

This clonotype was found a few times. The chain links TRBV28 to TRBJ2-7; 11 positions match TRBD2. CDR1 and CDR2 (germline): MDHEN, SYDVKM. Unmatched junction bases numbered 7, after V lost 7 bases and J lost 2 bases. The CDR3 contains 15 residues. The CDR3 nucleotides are TGTGCCAGCAATGTAGCGGGGGGGCTGGCCTACGAGCAGTACGTC. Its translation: CASNVAGGLAYEQYV.

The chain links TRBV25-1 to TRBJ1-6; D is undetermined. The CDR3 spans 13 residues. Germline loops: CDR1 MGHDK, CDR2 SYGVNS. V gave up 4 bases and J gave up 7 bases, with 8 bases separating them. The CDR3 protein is CASSGEGNSPLHF. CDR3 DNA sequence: TGTGCCAGCAGTGGGGAAGGGAATTCACCCCTCCACTTT.

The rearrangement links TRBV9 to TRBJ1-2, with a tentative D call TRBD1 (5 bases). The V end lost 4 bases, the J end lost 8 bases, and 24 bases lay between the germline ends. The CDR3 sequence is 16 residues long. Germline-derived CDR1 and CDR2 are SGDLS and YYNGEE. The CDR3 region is CASSSNVLGHAGGYTF. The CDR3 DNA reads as TGTGCCAGCAGCTCAAACGTCCTCGGACACGCGGGCGGCTACACCTTC.